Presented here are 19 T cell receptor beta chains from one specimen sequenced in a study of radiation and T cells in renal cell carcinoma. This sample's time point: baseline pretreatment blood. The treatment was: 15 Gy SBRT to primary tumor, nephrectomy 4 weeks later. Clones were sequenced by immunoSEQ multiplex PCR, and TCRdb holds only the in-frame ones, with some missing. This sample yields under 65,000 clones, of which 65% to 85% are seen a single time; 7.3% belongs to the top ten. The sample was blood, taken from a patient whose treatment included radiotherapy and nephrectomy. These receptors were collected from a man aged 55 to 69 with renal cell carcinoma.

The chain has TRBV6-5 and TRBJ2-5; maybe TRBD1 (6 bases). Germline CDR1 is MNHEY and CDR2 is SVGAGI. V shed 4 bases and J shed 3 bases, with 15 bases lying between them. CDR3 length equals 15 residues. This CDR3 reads CASSFRTAVKETQYF. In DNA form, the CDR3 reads TGTGCCAGCAGTTTCAGGACAGCTGTAAAAGAGACCCAGTACTTC.

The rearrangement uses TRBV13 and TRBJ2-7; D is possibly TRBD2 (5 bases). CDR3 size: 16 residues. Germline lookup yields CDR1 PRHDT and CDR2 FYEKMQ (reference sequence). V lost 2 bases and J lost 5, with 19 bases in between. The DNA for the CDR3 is TGTGCCAGCAGCTTACCCCTGAGGGAGCTGTACCACGAGCAGTACGTC. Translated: CASSLPLRELYHEQYV.

The CDR3 reads CASSLGGGGETQYF. The CDR3 nucleotides read TGTGCCAGCAGTCTAGGAGGGGGAGGCGAGACCCAGTACTTC. This sequence joins TRBV2 and TRBJ2-5; D may correspond to TRBD1 or TRBD2 (6 bases each). CDR3 length equals 14 residues. Germline V CDR1 and CDR2: SNHLY, FYNNEI. The ends were cut back, 5 bases at V and 5 bases at J, with 15 bases in the middle.

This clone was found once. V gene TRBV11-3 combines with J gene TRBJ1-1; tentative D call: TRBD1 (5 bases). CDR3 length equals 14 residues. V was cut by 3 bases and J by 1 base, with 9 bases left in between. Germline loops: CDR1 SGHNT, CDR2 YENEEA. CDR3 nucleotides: TGTGCCAGCAGCTTCTCCGGGGGGAACACTGAAGCTTTCTTT. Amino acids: CASSFSGGNTEAFF.

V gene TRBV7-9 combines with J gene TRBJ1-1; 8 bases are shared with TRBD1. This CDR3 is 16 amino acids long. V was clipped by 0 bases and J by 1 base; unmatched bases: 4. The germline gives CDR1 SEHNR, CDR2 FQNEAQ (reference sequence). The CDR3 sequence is CASSLAHQGANTEAFF. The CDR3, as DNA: TGTGCCAGCAGCTTAGCACATCAGGGGGCGAACACTGAAGCTTTCTTT.

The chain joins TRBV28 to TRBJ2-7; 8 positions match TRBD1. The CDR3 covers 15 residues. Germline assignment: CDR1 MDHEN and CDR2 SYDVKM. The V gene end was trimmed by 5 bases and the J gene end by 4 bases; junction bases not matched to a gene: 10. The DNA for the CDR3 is TGTGCCAGCAGTCCATCAGGGGGCGCCCCGTACGAGCAGTACGTC. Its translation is CASSPSGGAPYEQYV.

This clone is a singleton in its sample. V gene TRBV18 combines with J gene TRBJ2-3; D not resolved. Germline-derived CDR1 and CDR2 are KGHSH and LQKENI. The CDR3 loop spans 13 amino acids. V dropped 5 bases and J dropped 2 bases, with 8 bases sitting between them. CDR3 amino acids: CASSSNPTDTQYF. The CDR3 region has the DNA TGTGCCAGCTCATCCAACCCCACAGATACGCAGTATTTT.

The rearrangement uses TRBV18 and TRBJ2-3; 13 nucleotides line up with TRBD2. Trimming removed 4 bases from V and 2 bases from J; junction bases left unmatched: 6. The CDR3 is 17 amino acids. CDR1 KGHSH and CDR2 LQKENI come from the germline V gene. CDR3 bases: TGTGCCAGCTCACAGCCGGGACTAGCGGGAACCACAGATACGCAGTATTTT. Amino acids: CASSQPGLAGTTDTQYF.

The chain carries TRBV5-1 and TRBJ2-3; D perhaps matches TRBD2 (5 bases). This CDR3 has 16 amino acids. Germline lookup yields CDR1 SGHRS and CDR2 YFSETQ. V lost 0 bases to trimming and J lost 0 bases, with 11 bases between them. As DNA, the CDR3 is TGCGCCAGCAGCTTGGAAGCGGCTACTAGCACAGATACGCAGTATTTT. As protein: CASSLEAATSTDTQYF.

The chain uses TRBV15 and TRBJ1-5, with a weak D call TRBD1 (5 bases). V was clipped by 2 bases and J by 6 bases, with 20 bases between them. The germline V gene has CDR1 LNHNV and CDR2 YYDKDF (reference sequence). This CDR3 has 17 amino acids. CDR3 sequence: CATSRRTGAEGSQPQHF. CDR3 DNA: TGTGCCACCAGCAGAAGGACCGGGGCCGAGGGAAGTCAGCCCCAGCATTTT.

This CDR3 is CSVQSMSDTEAFF. DNA of the CDR3: TGCAGCGTGCAGTCCATGAGTGACACTGAAGCTTTCTTT. The chain is built from TRBV29-1 and TRBJ1-1; D is unresolved. The CDR3 length is 13 residues. From germline, CDR1 is SQVTM and CDR2 ANQGSEA. V lost 6 bases and J lost 3, with 14 bases in between.

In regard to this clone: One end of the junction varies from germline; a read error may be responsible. The DNA for the CDR3 is TGCGGCGTTGCGGGACAGGGCGCCTTCTATGGCTACACCTTC. Protein product: CGVAGQGAFYGYTF. This sequence joins TRBV29-1 and TRBJ1-2; 9 positions match TRBD1. Germline V lookup: CDR1 SQVTM, CDR2 ANQGSEA. The CDR3 runs 14 residues. The full variable domain, completed using reference TRBV29-1 and TRBJ1-2, is SAVISQKPSRDICQRGTSLTIQCQVDSQVTMMFWYRQQPGQSLTLIATANQGSEATYESGFVIDKFPISRPNLTFSTLTVSNMSPEDSSIYLCGVAGQGAFYGYTFGSGTRLTVV.

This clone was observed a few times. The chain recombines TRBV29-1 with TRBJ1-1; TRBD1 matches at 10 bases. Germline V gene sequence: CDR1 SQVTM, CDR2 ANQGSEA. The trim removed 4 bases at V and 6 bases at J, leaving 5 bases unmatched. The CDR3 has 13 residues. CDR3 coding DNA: TGCAGCGTTGTCCCAGGACAGGGGGCTGAAGCTTTCTTT. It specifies CSVVPGQGAEAFF.

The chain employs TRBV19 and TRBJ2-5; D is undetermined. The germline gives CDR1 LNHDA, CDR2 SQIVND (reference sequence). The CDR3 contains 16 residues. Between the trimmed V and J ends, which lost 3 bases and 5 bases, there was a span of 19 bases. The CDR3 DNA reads TGTGCCAGTAGTATTTCGACCGACGCGTTGGAGGAGACCCAGTACTTC. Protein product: CASSISTDALEETQYF.

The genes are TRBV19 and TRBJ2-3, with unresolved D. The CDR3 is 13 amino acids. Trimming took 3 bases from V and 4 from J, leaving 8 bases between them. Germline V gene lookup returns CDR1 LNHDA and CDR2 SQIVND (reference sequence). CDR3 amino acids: CASSIGYSDTQYF. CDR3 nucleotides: TGTGCCAGTAGTATTGGCTATTCAGATACGCAGTATTTT. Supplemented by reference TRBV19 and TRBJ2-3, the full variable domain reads DGGITQSPKYLFRKEGQNVTLSCEQNLNHDAMYWYRQDPGQGLRLIYYSQIVNDFQKGDIAEGYSVSREKKESFPLTVTSAQKNPTAFYLCASSIGYSDTQYFGPGTRLTVL.

The CDR3 loop reads CASSQDIRGKRYEQYV. The CDR3, as DNA: TGCGCCAGCAGCCAAGATATACGAGGGAAGCGATACGAGCAGTACGTC. This chain joins TRBV4-1 and TRBJ2-7; D may be TRBD2 (5 bases). The CDR3 runs 16 residues. Per the germline V gene, CDR1 is MGHRA and CDR2 is YSYEKL. The germline V and J ends were trimmed by 0 bases and 4 bases, with 16 bases remaining between them.

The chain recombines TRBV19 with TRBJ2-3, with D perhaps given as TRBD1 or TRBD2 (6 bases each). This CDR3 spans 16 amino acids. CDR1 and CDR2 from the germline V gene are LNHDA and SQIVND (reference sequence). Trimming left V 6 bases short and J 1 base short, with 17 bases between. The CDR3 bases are TGTGCCAGTAGGGCGGGACACCTAATCCGCACAGATACGCAGTATTTT. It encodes CASRAGHLIRTDTQYF. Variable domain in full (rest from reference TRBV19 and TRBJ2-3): DGGITQSPKYLFRKEGQNVTLSCEQNLNHDAMYWYRQDPGQGLRLIYYSQIVNDFQKGDIAEGYSVSREKKESFPLTVTSAQKNPTAFYLCASRAGHLIRTDTQYFGPGTRLTVL.

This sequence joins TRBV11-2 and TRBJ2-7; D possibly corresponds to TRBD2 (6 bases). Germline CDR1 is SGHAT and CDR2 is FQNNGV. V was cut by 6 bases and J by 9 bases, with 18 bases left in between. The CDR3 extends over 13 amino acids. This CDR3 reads CASRTDGGMVQYV. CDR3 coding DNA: TGTGCCAGCAGAACGGACGGGGGAATGGTGCAGTACGTC.

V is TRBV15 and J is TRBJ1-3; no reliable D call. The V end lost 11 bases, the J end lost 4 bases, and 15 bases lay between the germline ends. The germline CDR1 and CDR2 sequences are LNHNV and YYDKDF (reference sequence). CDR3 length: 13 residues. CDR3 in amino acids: CACGEGRGNTIYF. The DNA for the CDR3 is TGTGCCTGTGGAGAGGGCAGAGGAAACACCATATATTTT.